This T cell receptor (beta chain) emerged from a study of CD8+CD57+ T cells in acquired aplastic anemia. On the study more broadly: DNA recovered from sorted CD4+ and CD8+ cells had a mean of approximately 3.2 ug. Study results and caveats: Sharing between patients and controls was observed for around 27 CD8+ CDR3 sequences.

Both TCR beta VDJ combination and CDR3 sequence profiling were carried out. Genomic DNA was the template for this profiling. TCRdb used MiXCR to reprocess the reads, holding one entry per CDR3 protein. The sample shows just over 400,000 distinct CDR3 sequences, under 80% of them seen only once. The germline CDR1 and CDR2 sequences are MNHEY and SMNVEV (reference sequence). V gave up 5 bases and J gave up 9 bases, with 14 bases separating them. This CDR3 spans 13 amino acids. This clonotype has a count of ten or more. The antigen remains unidentified. Sequencing used sorted CD4+, CD8+, or CD8+CD57+ T cells (not recorded which) from PBMCs. This receptor was obtained from a human donor in good health, serving as a control. The chain employs TRBV27 and TRBJ1-5; no reliable D call. The CDR3 reads CASSPNYQWPQHF. CDR3 in DNA: TGTGCCAGCAGTCCCAACTATCAATGGCCCCAGCATTTT.